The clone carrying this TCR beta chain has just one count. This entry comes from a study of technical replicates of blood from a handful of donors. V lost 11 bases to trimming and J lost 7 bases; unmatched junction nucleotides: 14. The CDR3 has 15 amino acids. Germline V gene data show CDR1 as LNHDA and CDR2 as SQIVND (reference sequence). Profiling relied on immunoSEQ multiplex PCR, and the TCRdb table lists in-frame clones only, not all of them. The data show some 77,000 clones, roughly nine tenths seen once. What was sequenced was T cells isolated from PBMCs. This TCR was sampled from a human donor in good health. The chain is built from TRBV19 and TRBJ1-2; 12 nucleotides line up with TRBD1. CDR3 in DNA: TGTGCCTCAGAGGAGGGACAGGGGGCGTTAAGTGGCTACACCTTC. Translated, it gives CASEEGQGALSGYTF.